One and the same sample provided the 6 T cell receptor beta chains below, sequenced in a study of OX40 agonist ivuxolimab in advanced cancers. The table came from immunoSEQ multiplex PCR; TCRdb's copy has only in-frame clones and leaves some out. Of roughly 80,000 clones listed, 80% to 90% were seen once; the top ten hold around 1.8%. Sequencing was performed on CD4+ or CD8+ T cells sorted from blood, taken in a trial of the OX40 agonist ivuxolimab. The receptors here all came from an adult with an advanced solid tumor such as melanoma, head and neck, liver or kidney cancer.

The rearrangement uses TRBV7-6 and TRBJ2-7; D is unclear. Trimming cost V 4 bases and J 0 bases, with 7 bases left between them. The germline V gene has CDR1 SGHVS and CDR2 FNYEAQ. CDR3 length: 13 amino acids. The CDR3 is CASSYGSSYEQYF. The DNA for the CDR3 is TGTGCCAGCAGCTATGGTAGCTCCTACGAGCAGTACTTC.

This chain uses TRBV7-6 with TRBJ2-2; possibly TRBD1 for D (5 bases). The germline V gene encodes CDR1 SGHVS and CDR2 FNYEAQ. The V end was cut by 5 bases, the J end by 6 bases, with 19 bases between. This CDR3 comprises 16 residues. CDR3 DNA sequence: TGTGCCAGCAGCCCCCATAGCTTGTTACAGGCCGGGGAGCTGTTTTTT. As protein: CASSPHSLLQAGELFF.

V is TRBV7-8 and J is TRBJ2-7, with D unclear. The ends were cut back, 1 base at V and 0 bases at J, with 7 bases in the middle. This CDR3 is built from 14 residues. The germline gives CDR1 SGHVS, CDR2 FQNEAQ. The CDR3, as DNA: TGTGCCAGCAGCTTAGGCCAGGTCTCCTACGAGCAGTACTTC. Its translation is CASSLGQVSYEQYF.

The CDR3 spells CASSSATGLGGETQYF. The CDR3 nucleotides read TGTGCCAGCAGCTCGGCTACAGGGCTCGGGGGAGAGACCCAGTACTTC. The chain recombines TRBV5-8 with TRBJ2-5, with D perhaps given as TRBD1 or TRBD2 (6 bases each). The CDR3 covers 16 residues. CDR1 is SGHTS, CDR2 YDEGEE, per germline. V lost 3 bases and J lost 4, with 19 bases in between.

The chain joins TRBV7-9 to TRBJ1-5; D is undetermined. Germline loops: CDR1 SEHNR, CDR2 FQNEAQ (reference sequence). Trimming removed 1 base at V and 5 bases at J, with 15 bases between. CDR3 length: 16 residues. The CDR3 loop reads CASSLDPGKGHQPQHF. The CDR3 region has the DNA TGTGCCAGCAGCTTAGACCCCGGAAAAGGACATCAGCCCCAGCATTTT.

CDR3 DNA: TGTGCCAGCATTTGGGGGGGCCTACAAGAGACCCAGTACTTC. Encoded protein: CASIWGGLQETQYF. The chain is built from TRBV21-1 and TRBJ2-5; the D segment call TRBD2 is taken from the table without a DNA check. TRBV21-1 is noted as a pseudogene. The CDR3 runs 14 residues.